Listed here are 30 T cell receptor beta chains from one sample, sequenced in a study of CD8 T cells in ankylosing spondylitis. Study conclusions and caveats: Roughly eight highly homologous variants made up a TCR beta motif that seemed to typify ankylosing spondylitis blood.

The antigens these receptors bind are not known. TCRdb ran MiXCR on the 5' RACE reads and lists one entry per CDR3 protein. Of 500,000 to 550,000 distinct CDR3 sequences listed, 12% were seen once; the top ten hold under 7.5%. The sample taken for sequencing was blood, either unsorted or a sorted T cell fraction (not recorded which). The receptors derive from a male donor with ankylosing spondylitis.

This clonotype was counted many times. This chain links TRBV5-1 with TRBJ1-3; 8 nucleotides align to TRBD1. V shed 3 bases and J 0 bases; nucleotides not matched to a gene: 2. The CDR3 sequence is 15 residues long. CDR1 and CDR2 (germline): SGHRS, YFSETQ. The CDR3 is CASSWGQASGNTIYF. CDR3 sequence (DNA): TGCGCCAGCAGCTGGGGACAGGCCTCTGGAAACACCATATATTTT.

CDR3 sequence reads: CASSIRSGLADSYNEQFF. The CDR3 coding sequence is TGTGCCAGTAGTATTCGCAGTGGACTAGCGGACTCCTACAATGAGCAGTTCTTC. The chain recombines TRBV19 with TRBJ2-1; 10 positions match TRBD2. Trimming cost V 3 bases and J 0 bases; bases outside gene matches: 8. This CDR3 is built from 18 residues. Germline V gene sequence: CDR1 LNHDA, CDR2 SQIVND (reference sequence).

This clonotype was seen more than once but under ten times. This chain links TRBV6-5 with TRBJ2-3; TRBD2 matches 10 bases. J lost 6 bases, V lost 0 bases, and 9 bases had no gene match. The CDR3 spans 17 residues. Germline V CDR1 and CDR2: MNHEY, SVGAGI. The CDR3, as DNA: TGTGCCAGCAGTTACTCAGGTTCTAGCGGGAGATTTGATACGCAGTATTTT. Translated, it gives CASSYSGSSGRFDTQYF.

In regard to this clonotype: This may come from a read error, since a much larger clone is one base off. V and J are TRBV29-1 and TRBJ2-1; D call uncertain. The ends were cut back, 4 bases at V and 8 bases at J, with 18 bases in the middle. This CDR3 region has 14 residues. Looked up from germline, CDR1 is SQVTM and CDR2 is ANQGSEA. The CDR3 nucleotides read TGCAGCGTTGCGAGGACGGCGACAACCCATGAGCAGTTCTTC. This codes for CSVARTATTHEQFF.

This clonotype has a handful of counts. CDR3 sequence reads: CASRVAGENNEQFF. CDR3 bases: TGCGCCAGCAGGGTAGCGGGAGAGAACAATGAGCAGTTCTTC. The genes are TRBV4-1 and TRBJ2-1, with 9 bases fitting TRBD2. Germline V lookup: CDR1 MGHRA, CDR2 YSYEKL. This CDR3 region has 14 residues. V shed 6 bases, J shed 5 bases, and the junction held 5 bases outside the gene matches.

This chain links TRBV15 with TRBJ2-5; TRBD2 aligns across 13 bases. J was trimmed by 0 bases and V by 9 bases; bases with no gene match: 1. Germline V gives CDR1 LNHNV, CDR2 YYDKDF (reference sequence). This CDR3 has 14 amino acids. CDR3 in amino acids: CATGTSGNQETQYF. DNA of the CDR3: TGTGCCACAGGGACTAGCGGGAACCAAGAGACCCAGTACTTC.

A few counts support this clonotype. CDR3 sequence reads: CASSFSSAYEQYF. CDR3 nucleotides: TGCGCCAGCAGCTTCTCTAGCGCCTACGAGCAGTACTTC. J is TRBJ2-7 and V is TRBV5-1; D might be TRBD2 (6 bases). The CDR3 consists of 13 residues. CDR1 is SGHRS and CDR2 is YFSETQ in the germline V gene. V lost 2 bases to trimming and J lost 2 bases, with 8 bases between them.

The DNA of the CDR3 is TGTGCCAGCAGCCGAGACCCCCACATAACTGGAAACACCATATATTTT. Its protein is CASSRDPHITGNTIYF. This rearrangement joins TRBV7-6 to TRBJ1-3; D uncertain. Trimming left V 5 bases short and J 2 bases short, with 16 bases between. The CDR3 runs to 16 residues. Germline CDR1 reads SGHVS; CDR2 reads FNYEAQ.

This clonotype occurred many times. J is TRBJ2-1 and V is TRBV6-2 or TRBV6-3; D not resolved. Trimming pared 7 bases from V and 0 bases from J, leaving 13 bases between. This CDR3 is built from 15 residues. Germline CDR1 and CDR2: MNHEY and SVGEGT. The CDR3 DNA sequence: TGTGCCAGCATCCTCGGAGCCAACTCCTACAATGAGCAGTTCTTC. This encodes CASILGANSYNEQFF.

This clonotype has a handful of counts. The chain employs TRBV20-1 and TRBJ1-1, with TRBD1 as a possible D gene (6 bases). Germline V lookup: CDR1 DFQATT, CDR2 SNEGSKA (reference sequence). Trimming took off 6 bases at V and 0 bases at J, with 14 bases between the two ends. The CDR3 totals 14 residues. The CDR3 region is CSALNRQVNTEAFF. The DNA of the CDR3 is TGCAGTGCCCTGAACCGACAGGTGAACACTGAAGCTTTCTTT.

This clonotype has ten or more counts. This chain connects TRBV6-5 to TRBJ1-6, with D tentatively TRBD1 (5 bases). This CDR3 region has 17 residues. In germline, CDR1 is MNHEY, CDR2 SVGAGI. The V end lost 0 bases, the J end lost 7 bases, and 16 bases lay between the germline ends. CDR3: CASSYSSPGRTNSPLHF. The DNA for the CDR3 is TGTGCCAGCAGTTACTCGTCGCCGGGACGGACAAATTCACCCCTCCACTTT.

This clonotype has only a few counts. The chain combines TRBV20-1 with TRBJ2-7; D might be TRBD2 (5 bases). Trimming cost V 4 bases and J 4 bases, with 11 bases left between them. This CDR3 is 12 amino acids long. Looked up from germline, CDR1 is DFQATT and CDR2 is SNEGSKA (reference sequence). CDR3 amino acids: CSAIGLAYEQYF. CDR3 coding DNA: TGCAGTGCTATCGGACTTGCATACGAGCAGTACTTC.

The table lists this clonotype with a few counts. This chain links TRBV14 with TRBJ2-5, with D tentatively TRBD1 or TRBD2 (5 bases each). The CDR3 sequence is 14 residues long. Germline V gene data show CDR1 as SGHDN and CDR2 as FVKESK. V was shortened by 1 base and J by 1 base, with 7 bases between the two germline ends. The CDR3 DNA sequence: TGTGCCAGCAGCCAAGTTGGGGGCCAAGAGACCCAGTACTTC. The encoded protein is CASSQVGGQETQYF.

This clonotype has a handful of counts. This chain uses TRBV10-2 with TRBJ2-5; TRBD1 matches at 10 bases. V was clipped by 3 bases and J by 4 bases; unmatched bases: 5. The germline CDR1 and CDR2 sequences are WSHSY and SAAADI. The CDR3 runs 15 residues. CDR3 protein: CASSDPGTGVETQYF. CDR3 DNA: TGCGCCAGCAGTGATCCCGGGACAGGGGTAGAGACCCAGTACTTC.

This clonotype occurred many times. The J gene is TRBJ1-4, the V gene TRBV20-1; no clear D gene. This CDR3 contains 12 residues. Looked up from germline, CDR1 is DFQATT and CDR2 is SNEGSKA (reference sequence). Deletions cut 6 bases from V and 2 bases from J, with 7 bases between. The CDR3 DNA follows: TGCAGTGCATGGGCGACTAATGAAAAACTGTTTTTT. Protein sequence: CSAWATNEKLFF.

The rearrangement uses TRBV10-3 and TRBJ2-1; D may be TRBD1 or TRBD2 (6 bases each). V was shortened by 3 bases and J by 8 bases, with 11 bases between the two germline ends. The CDR3 runs 13 residues. Germline CDR1 ENHRY, CDR2 SYGVKD. The DNA for the CDR3 is TGTGCCATCAGTGAACTTAGGGGGGATGAGCAGTTCTTC. Its protein is CAISELRGDEQFF.

This clonotype was counted a few times. The chain employs TRBV7-2 and TRBJ2-7; 7 nucleotides line up with TRBD2. V was clipped by 1 base and J by 2 bases; unmatched bases: 5. The CDR3 is made up of 15 amino acids. Germline CDR1 and CDR2: SGHTA and FQGNSA. CDR3 coding DNA: TGTGCCAGCAGCTTAGGGAGGCGGGGGACCTACGAGCAGTACTTC. This encodes CASSLGRRGTYEQYF.

This clonotype appeared a few times. The chain is built from TRBV14 and TRBJ2-2; D not resolved. CDR3 length: 17 residues. CDR1 is SGHDN, CDR2 FVKESK, per germline. Trimming took 3 bases from V and 3 from J, leaving 17 bases between them. CDR3 region: CASSHWYSSPDTGELFF. Written as DNA, the CDR3 is TGTGCCAGCAGCCATTGGTATTCTTCCCCCGACACCGGGGAGCTGTTTTTT. Complete variable domain (other parts from reference TRBV14 and TRBJ2-2): EAGVTQFPSHSVIEKGQTVTLRCDPISGHDNLYWYRRVMGKEIKFLLHFVKESKQDESGMPNNRFLAERTGGTYSTLKVQPAELEDSGVYFCASSHWYSSPDTGELFFGEGSRLTVL.

This clonotype occurred a few times. This chain connects TRBV20-1 to TRBJ1-1; possible D gene TRBD1, 6 bases. Germline CDR1 reads DFQATT; CDR2 reads SNEGSKA (reference sequence). V lost 3 bases to trimming and J lost 5 bases, with 19 bases between them. The CDR3 spans 15 residues. DNA of the CDR3: TGCAGTGCTAGCCCCGGGGGCCTGGGACTGACTGAAGCTTTCTTT. It specifies CSASPGGLGLTEAFF.

The sample holds a few counts of this clonotype. This chain uses TRBV9 with TRBJ2-1, with no clear D. V lost 7 bases, J lost 5 bases, and 10 bases lay in between. The V gene's germline CDR1 is SGDLS and CDR2 YYNGEE. This CDR3 spans 12 amino acids. CDR3 sequence (DNA): TGTGCCAGCGGCGGAACTAACAATGAGCAGTTCTTC. This gives the protein CASGGTNNEQFF.

The chain recombines TRBV5-1 with TRBJ1-2, with D uncertain. Germline V gene data show CDR1 as SGHRS and CDR2 as YFSETQ. This CDR3 comprises 14 residues. Deletions cut 0 bases from V and 5 bases from J, with 11 bases between. CDR3 in amino acids: CASSLGTEAYGYTF. CDR3 sequence (DNA): TGCGCCAGCAGCTTGGGGACCGAAGCTTATGGCTACACCTTC.

This clonotype turned up a few times. The chain links TRBV28 to TRBJ2-3; possible D gene TRBD2, 6 bases. The CDR3 sequence is 13 residues long. Trimming removed 11 bases at V and 6 bases at J, with 18 bases between. The germline gives CDR1 MDHEN, CDR2 SYDVKM. The DNA of the CDR3 is TGTGCCCACCAGGGAGGCCCCGCGGATACGCAGTATTTT. This encodes CAHQGGPADTQYF.

The J gene is TRBJ2-7, the V gene TRBV7-9, with 7 bases identical to TRBD1. V trimming: 9 bases; J trimming: 7 bases; junction bases outside the gene matches: 9. This CDR3 spans 12 amino acids. The germline CDR1 and CDR2 sequences are SEHNR and FQNEAQ (reference sequence). In DNA form, the CDR3 reads TGTGCCAGTTTGGACAGGTCCGGGGAGCAGTACTTC. Its protein is CASLDRSGEQYF.

J is TRBJ2-3 and V is TRBV13; 8 bases match TRBD2. J was trimmed by 2 bases and V by 3 bases; bases with no gene match: 4. The length of the CDR3 is 15 residues. Germline CDR1 and CDR2: PRHDT and FYEKMQ (reference sequence). CDR3 sequence reads: CASSFPSGYTDTQYF. The CDR3 DNA follows: TGTGCCAGCAGCTTCCCTAGCGGGTACACAGATACGCAGTATTTT.

The chain carries TRBV2 and TRBJ1-2; no clear D. The CDR3 has 15 residues. Germline CDR1 SNHLY, CDR2 FYNNEI. Trimming cost V 2 bases and J 4 bases, with 14 bases left between them. CDR3 in amino acids: CASSELGQDLYGYTF. CDR3 DNA: TGTGCCAGCAGTGAACTCGGGCAGGACCTCTATGGCTACACCTTC.

V gene TRBV6-1 combines with J gene TRBJ2-4, with TRBD1 matching over 7 bases. The germline V gene has CDR1 MNHNS and CDR2 SASEGT. This CDR3 spans 14 amino acids. The ends lost 2 bases at V and 5 bases at J; junction bases unmatched: 3. The CDR3 sequence: CASSERGLENIQYF. CDR3 coding DNA: TGTGCCAGCAGTGAAAGGGGGCTGGAAAACATTCAGTACTTC.

This rearrangement joins TRBV2 to TRBJ1-6; D remains unclear. V gave up 2 bases and J gave up 8 bases, with 7 bases separating them. The length of the CDR3 is 13 residues. Germline-derived CDR1 and CDR2 are SNHLY and FYNNEI. The CDR3 loop is CASSESSYSPLHF. CDR3 DNA: TGTGCCAGCAGTGAATCGTCTTATTCACCCCTCCACTTT.

The genes are TRBV3-1 and TRBJ2-1; the D call may be TRBD1 or TRBD2 (5 bases each). The germline gives CDR1 LGHDT, CDR2 YNNKEL (reference sequence). The germline V and J ends were trimmed by 2 bases and 6 bases, with 14 bases remaining between them. There are 15 residues in the CDR3. The DNA for the CDR3 is TGTGCCAGCAGCCAAAATGCTCATGGGGGCAATGAGCAGTTCTTC. As protein: CASSQNAHGGNEQFF.

The gene calls are TRBV15 and TRBJ1-2; tentative D call: TRBD1 (6 bases). V gave up 4 bases and J gave up 2 bases, with 14 bases separating them. Per germline, CDR1 LNHNV and CDR2 YYDKDF (reference sequence). The CDR3 is made up of 15 amino acids. In DNA form, the CDR3 reads TGTGCCACCAGCACCCCAGGGGTACAGAACTATGGCTACACCTTC. Its protein is CATSTPGVQNYGYTF.

The gene calls are TRBV15 and TRBJ2-1, with 7 nucleotides matching TRBD2. Trimming removed 0 bases from V and 7 bases from J; junction bases left unmatched: 6. The V gene's germline CDR1 is LNHNV and CDR2 YYDKDF (reference sequence). The CDR3 has 15 residues. CDR3 sequence reads: CATSRDRGGGNEQFF. The CDR3 DNA is TGTGCCACCAGCAGAGATCGTGGGGGAGGGAATGAGCAGTTCTTC.